The source of this T cell receptor (beta chain) is a study of Ad26.COV2.S vaccination and SARS-CoV-2 variants. V was trimmed by 7 bases and J by 8 bases, leaving 14 bases between them. The CDR3 spans 13 residues. Per germline, CDR1 LGHDT and CDR2 YNNKEL (reference sequence). TCRdb's copy holds only in-frame clones and misses some; the assay was immunoSEQ multiplex PCR. The sample includes about half a million clones, roughly nine tenths of them seen just once. Treatment defined: roughly 19 received Ad26.COV2.S at low or high dose, single or two shots; about 5 received placebo; per-sample allocation not given. Sample collection was performed on day 63 after the first vaccine or placebo injection.

The source is a person between 18 and 65 years old who received the Ad26.COV2.S COVID-19 vaccine or a placebo. Sequencing used peripheral blood, obtained in a trial of Ad26.COV2.S vaccine versus placebo. The chain couples TRBV3-1 (or the pseudogene TRBV3-2) to TRBJ2-2; the D is unclear. The CDR3 coding sequence is TGTGCCAGCAAACCGCGTGTGGTGGGGGAGCTGTTTTTT. This codes for CASKPRVVGELFF.